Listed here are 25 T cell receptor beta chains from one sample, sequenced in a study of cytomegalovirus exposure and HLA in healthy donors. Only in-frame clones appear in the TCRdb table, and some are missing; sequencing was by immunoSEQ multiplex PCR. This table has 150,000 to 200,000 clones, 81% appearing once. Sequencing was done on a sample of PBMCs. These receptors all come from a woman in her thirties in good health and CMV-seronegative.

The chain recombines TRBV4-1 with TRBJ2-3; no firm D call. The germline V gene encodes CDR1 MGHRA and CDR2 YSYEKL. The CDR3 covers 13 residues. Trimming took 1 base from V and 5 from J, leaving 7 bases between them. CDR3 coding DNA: TGCGCCAGCAGCCAAGCGAGCGTAGATACGCAGTATTTT. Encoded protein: CASSQASVDTQYF.

In DNA, the CDR3 is TGCGCCAGCAGCTTGGGCACCGGGACAGGGAACTATGGCTACACCTTC. Amino acids: CASSLGTGTGNYGYTF. This chain connects TRBV5-1 to TRBJ1-2; 9 nucleotides agree with TRBD1. J lost 2 bases, V lost 0 bases, and 5 bases had no gene match. Germline-derived CDR1 and CDR2 are SGHRS and YFSETQ. The CDR3 has 16 amino acids.

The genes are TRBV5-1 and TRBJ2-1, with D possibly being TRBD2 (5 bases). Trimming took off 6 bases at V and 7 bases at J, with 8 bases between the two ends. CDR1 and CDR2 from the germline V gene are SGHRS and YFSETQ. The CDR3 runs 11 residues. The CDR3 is CASIGGNEQFF. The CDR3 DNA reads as TGCGCCAGCATAGGCGGGAATGAGCAGTTCTTC. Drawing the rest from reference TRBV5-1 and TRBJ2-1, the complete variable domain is KAGVTQTPRYLIKTRGQQVTLSCSPISGHRSVSWYQQTPGQGLQFLFEYFSETQRNKGNFPGRFSGRQFSNSRSEMNVSTLELGDSALYLCASIGGNEQFFGPGTRLTVL.

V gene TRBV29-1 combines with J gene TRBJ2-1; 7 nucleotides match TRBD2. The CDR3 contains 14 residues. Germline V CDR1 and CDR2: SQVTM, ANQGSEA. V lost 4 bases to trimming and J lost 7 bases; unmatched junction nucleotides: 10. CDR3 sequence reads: CSVVSSGVENEQFF. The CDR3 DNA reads TGCAGCGTTGTCTCCAGCGGGGTTGAAAATGAGCAGTTCTTC.

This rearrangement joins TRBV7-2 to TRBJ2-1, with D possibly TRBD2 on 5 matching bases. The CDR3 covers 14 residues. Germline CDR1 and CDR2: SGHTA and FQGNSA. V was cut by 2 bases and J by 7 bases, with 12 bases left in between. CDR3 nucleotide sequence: TGTGCCAGCAGCTTAACCCTGGCGGGTAATGAGCAGTTCTTC. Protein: CASSLTLAGNEQFF.

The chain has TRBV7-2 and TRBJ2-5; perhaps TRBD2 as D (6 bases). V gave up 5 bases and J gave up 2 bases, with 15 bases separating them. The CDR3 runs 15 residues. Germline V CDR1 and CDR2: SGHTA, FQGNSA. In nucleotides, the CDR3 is TGTGCCAGCAGCCCGGGCTGGGGGGTGCAAGAGACCCAGTACTTC. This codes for CASSPGWGVQETQYF.

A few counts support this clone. CDR3 residues: CASIPPSNTGELFF. The DNA of the CDR3 is TGTGCCAGCATCCCCCCGTCGAACACCGGGGAGCTGTTTTTT. This chain connects TRBV2 to TRBJ2-2; no definite D call. V was pared by 7 bases and J by 0 bases, with 9 bases between. CDR1 is SNHLY and CDR2 is FYNNEI in the germline V gene. The CDR3 totals 14 residues. Full variable domain (rest looked up from reference TRBV2 and TRBJ2-2): EPEVTQTPSHQVTQMGQEVILRCVPISNHLYFYWYRQILGQKVEFLVSFYNNEISEKSEIFDDQFSVERPDGSNFTLKIRSTKLEDSAMYFCASIPPSNTGELFFGEGSRLTVL.

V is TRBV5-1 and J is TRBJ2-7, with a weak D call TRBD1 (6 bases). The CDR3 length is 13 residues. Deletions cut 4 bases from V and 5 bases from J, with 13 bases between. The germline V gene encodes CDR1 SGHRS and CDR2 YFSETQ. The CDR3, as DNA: TGCGCCAGCAGCCTGGACAGTCCTAACGAGCAGTACTTC. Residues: CASSLDSPNEQYF.

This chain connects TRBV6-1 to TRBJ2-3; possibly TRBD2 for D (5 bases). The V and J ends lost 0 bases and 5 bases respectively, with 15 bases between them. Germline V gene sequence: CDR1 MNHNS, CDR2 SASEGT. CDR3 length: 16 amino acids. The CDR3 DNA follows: TGTGCCAGCAGTGAAGCTCGGAGGTCGTGGGGAGATACGCAGTATTTT. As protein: CASSEARRSWGDTQYF.

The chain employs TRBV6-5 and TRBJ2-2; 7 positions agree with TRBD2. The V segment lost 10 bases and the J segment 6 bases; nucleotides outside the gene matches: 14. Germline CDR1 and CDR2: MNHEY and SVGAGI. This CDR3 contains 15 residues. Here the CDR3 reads CATKTGTTLSGELFF. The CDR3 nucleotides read TGTGCCACCAAGACCGGGACTACCCTCTCCGGGGAGCTGTTTTTT.

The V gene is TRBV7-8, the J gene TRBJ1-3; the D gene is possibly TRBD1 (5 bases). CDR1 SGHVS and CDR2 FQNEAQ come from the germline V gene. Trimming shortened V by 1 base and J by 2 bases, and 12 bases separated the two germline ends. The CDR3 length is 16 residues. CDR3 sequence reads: CASSLDRGLAGNTIYF. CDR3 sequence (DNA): TGTGCCAGCAGCTTAGACCGGGGGTTGGCTGGAAACACCATATATTTT. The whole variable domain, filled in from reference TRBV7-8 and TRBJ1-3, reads GAGVSQSPRYKVAKRGQDVALRCDPISGHVSLFWYQQALGQGPEFLTYFQNEAQLDKSGLPSDRFFAERPEGSVSTLKIQRTQQEDSAVYLCASSLDRGLAGNTIYFGEGSWLTVV.

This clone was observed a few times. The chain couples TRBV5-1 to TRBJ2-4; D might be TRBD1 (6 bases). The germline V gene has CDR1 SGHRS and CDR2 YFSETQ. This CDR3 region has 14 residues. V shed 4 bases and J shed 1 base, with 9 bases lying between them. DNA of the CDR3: TGCGCCAGCAGCCCCGACAGGGCCAAAAACATTCAGTACTTC. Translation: CASSPDRAKNIQYF.

CDR3 coding DNA: TGCAGTGCGCCGAGAACCTACGAGCAGTACTTC. Its translation is CSAPRTYEQYF. The V call is TRBV20-1, the J call TRBJ2-7, with D unclear. Trimming left V 6 bases short and J 2 bases short, with 8 bases between. The CDR3 consists of 11 residues. Germline V gives CDR1 DFQATT, CDR2 SNEGSKA (reference sequence).

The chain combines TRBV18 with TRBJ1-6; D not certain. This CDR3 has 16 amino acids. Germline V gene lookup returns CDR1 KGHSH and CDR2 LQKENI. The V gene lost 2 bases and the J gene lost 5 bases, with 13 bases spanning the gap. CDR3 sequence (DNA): TGTGCCAGCTCACCAGTTATTACAGACAATAATTCACCCCTCCACTTT. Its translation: CASSPVITDNNSPLHF.

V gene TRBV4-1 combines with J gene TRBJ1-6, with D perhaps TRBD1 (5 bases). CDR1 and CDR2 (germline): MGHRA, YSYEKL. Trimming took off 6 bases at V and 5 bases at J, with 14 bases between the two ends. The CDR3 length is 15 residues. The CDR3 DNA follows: TGCGCCAGCAGTATCGTCAGGGCCAATAATTCACCCCTCCACTTT. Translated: CASSIVRANNSPLHF.

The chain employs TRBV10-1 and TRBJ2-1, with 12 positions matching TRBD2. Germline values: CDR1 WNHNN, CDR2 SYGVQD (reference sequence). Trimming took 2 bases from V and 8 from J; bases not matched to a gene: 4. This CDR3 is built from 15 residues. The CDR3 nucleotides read TGCGCCAGCAGTGAGGGGTCTAGCGGGAGGGATGAGCAGTTCTTC. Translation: CASSEGSSGRDEQFF.

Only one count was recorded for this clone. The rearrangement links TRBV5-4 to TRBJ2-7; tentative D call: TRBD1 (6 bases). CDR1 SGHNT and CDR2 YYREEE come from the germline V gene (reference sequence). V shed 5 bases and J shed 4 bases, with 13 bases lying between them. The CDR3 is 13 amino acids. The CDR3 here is CASSLTGKYEQYF. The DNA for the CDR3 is TGTGCCAGCAGTTTAACAGGGAAGTACGAGCAGTACTTC.

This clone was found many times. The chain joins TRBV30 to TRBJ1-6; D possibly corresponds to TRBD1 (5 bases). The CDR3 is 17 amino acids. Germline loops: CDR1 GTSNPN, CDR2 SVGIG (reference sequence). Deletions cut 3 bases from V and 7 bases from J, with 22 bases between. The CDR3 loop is CAWRGDSQTVYNSPLHF. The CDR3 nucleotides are TGTGCCTGGAGAGGAGATAGCCAGACAGTCTACAATTCACCCCTCCACTTT.

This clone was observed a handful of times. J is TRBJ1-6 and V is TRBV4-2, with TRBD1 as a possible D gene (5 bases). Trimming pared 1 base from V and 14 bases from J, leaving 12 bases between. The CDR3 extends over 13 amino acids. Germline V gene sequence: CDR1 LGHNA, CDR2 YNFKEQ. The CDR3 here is CASSQGPDSTLHF. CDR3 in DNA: TGTGCCAGCAGCCAAGGCCCCGACAGCACCCTCCACTTT.

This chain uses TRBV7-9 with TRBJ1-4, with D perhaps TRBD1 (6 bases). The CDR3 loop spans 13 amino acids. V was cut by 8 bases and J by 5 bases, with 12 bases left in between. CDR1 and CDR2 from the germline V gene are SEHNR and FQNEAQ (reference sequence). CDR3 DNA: TGTGCCAGCCAGGGGCAGGCGAATGAAAAACTGTTTTTT. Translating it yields CASQGQANEKLFF.

The CDR3 spells CASSPANGGYEQYF. The CDR3 bases are TGTGCCAGCTCACCAGCCAACGGGGGCTACGAGCAGTACTTC. The V and J genes are TRBV18 and TRBJ2-7, with a possible D match to TRBD2 (6 bases). CDR3 length: 14 amino acids. CDR1 is KGHSH, CDR2 LQKENI, per germline. V was shortened by 2 bases and J by 3 bases, with 11 bases between the two germline ends.

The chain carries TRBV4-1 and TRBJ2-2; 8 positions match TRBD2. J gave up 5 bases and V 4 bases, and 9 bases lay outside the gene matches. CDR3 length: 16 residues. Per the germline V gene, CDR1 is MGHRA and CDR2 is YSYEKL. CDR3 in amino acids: CASSRGTRAHTGELFF. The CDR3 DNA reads TGCGCCAGCAGCCGGGGGACTAGGGCGCATACCGGGGAGCTGTTTTTT.

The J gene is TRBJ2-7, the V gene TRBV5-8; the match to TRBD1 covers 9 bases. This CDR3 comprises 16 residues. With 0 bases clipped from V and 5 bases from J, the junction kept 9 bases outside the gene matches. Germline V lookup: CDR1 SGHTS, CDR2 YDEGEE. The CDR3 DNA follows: TGTGCCAGCAGCTTGGGAACAGGGGGCGCTTTCAACGAGCAGTACTTC. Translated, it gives CASSLGTGGAFNEQYF.

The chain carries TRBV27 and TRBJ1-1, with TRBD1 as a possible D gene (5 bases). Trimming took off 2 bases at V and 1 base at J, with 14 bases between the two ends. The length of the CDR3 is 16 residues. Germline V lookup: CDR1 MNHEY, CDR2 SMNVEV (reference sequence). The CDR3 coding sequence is TGTGCCAGCAGTTTAAGTTTAGGGGCAGGGAACACTGAAGCTTTCTTT. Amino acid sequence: CASSLSLGAGNTEAFF.

For the CDR3, the DNA is TGCGCCAGCAGCCAAGGCTCTCAACTAGCGGGAGAGCAGTACTTC. Translated: CASSQGSQLAGEQYF. The rearrangement uses TRBV4-1 and TRBJ2-7, with 10 nucleotides matching TRBD2. The germline V gene encodes CDR1 MGHRA and CDR2 YSYEKL. V shed 1 base, J shed 7 bases, and the junction held 7 bases outside the gene matches. This CDR3 region has 15 residues.